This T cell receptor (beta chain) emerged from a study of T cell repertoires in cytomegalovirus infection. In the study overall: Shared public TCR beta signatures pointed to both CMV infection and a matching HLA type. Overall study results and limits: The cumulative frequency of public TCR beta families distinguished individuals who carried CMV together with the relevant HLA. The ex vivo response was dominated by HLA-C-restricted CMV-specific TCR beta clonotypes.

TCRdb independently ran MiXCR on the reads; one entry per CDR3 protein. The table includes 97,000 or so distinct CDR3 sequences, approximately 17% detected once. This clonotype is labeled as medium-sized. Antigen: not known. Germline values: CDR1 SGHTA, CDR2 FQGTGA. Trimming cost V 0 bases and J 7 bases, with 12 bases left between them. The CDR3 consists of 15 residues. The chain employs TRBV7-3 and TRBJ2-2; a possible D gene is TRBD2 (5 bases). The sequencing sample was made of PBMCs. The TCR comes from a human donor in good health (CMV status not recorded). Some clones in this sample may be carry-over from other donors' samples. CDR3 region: CASSLTEGHGGELFF. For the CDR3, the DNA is TGTGCCAGCAGCTTAACAGAGGGTCATGGCGGGGAGCTGTTTTTT. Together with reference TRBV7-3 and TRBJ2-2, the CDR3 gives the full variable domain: GAGVSQTPSNKVTEKGKYVELRCDPISGHTALYWYRQSLGQGPEFLIYFQGTGAADDSGLPNDRFFAVRPEGSVSTLKIQRTERGDSAVYLCASSLTEGHGGELFFGEGSRLTVL.